Sequencing of this T cell receptor beta chain was carried out in a study of CD8+ T cells in alopecia areata. Overall study: The drug, oral tofacitinib, was given to treated patients at 5 to 10 mg twice daily. Study-wide findings and caveats: Affected lesional scalp, above all in alopecia totalis/universalis, was more clonal than normal scalp.

Alopecia areata patients gave lesional scalp punch biopsies and peripheral blood samples. CD4+ and CD8+ T cells were sorted from PBMCs. cDNA reverse transcribed from extracted RNA served as the sequencing template. Assay used: immunoSEQ multiplex PCR; TCRdb lists only in-frame clones, some missing. Of 150,000 or so clones listed, more than 45% are singletons. This clone was detected only a few times. Antigen specificity is unknown. The CDR3 is 12 amino acids. V was clipped by 5 bases and J by 2 bases, with 7 bases between them. Germline CDR1 is SGHRS and CDR2 is YFSETQ. The receptor's source is a human donor with alopecia areata. Input material: CD4+ T cells sorted from blood. V usage is TRBV5-1 and J usage is TRBJ1-2; D gene ambiguous. CDR3 loop: CASRQSNYGYTF. For the CDR3, the DNA is TGCGCCAGCAGGCAGTCCAACTATGGCTACACCTTC.